This T cell receptor (beta chain) was recovered during a study of memory CD4+ T cells and cytomegalovirus serostatus. This clone was seen a single time. Single viable CD3+CD4+CD8-CD45RO+ cells were sorted as the memory CD4+ T cells. The germline gives CDR1 SGDLS, CDR2 YYNGEE. The CDR3 extends over 13 amino acids. V lost 2 bases and J 9 bases, leaving 12 bases between the germline ends. TCRdb keeps only in-frame clones here, not all; method: immunoSEQ multiplex PCR. This sample has some 57,000 clones, with 70% to 80% found just once. The chain uses TRBV9 and TRBJ1-5; a possible D gene is TRBD1 (5 bases). Sample: memory CD4+ T cells from blood. The source of this sequence is an adult in good health and CMV-seronegative. This CDR3 reads CASSVSPQGPQHF. The CDR3, as DNA: TGTGCCAGCAGCGTTAGTCCCCAGGGGCCCCAGCATTTT.